The T cell receptor beta chain described here comes from a study of cytomegalovirus exposure and HLA in healthy donors. Regarding the study as a whole: It was assumed in the presence/absence analyses that sequencing depth was roughly uniform across donors.

As regards this clone: Antigen: not known.

With 1 base clipped from V and 5 bases from J, the junction kept 4 bases outside the gene matches. Germline V gene data show CDR1 as GTSNPN and CDR2 as SVGIG (reference sequence). The CDR3 has 14 residues. PCR involved 60 Vbeta and 13 Jbeta primers. The repertoire was sequenced with immunoSEQ multiplex PCR; TCRdb's copy has only in-frame clones and lacks some. Among tens of thousands of clones listed, roughly 70% were seen once. V usage is TRBV30 and J usage is TRBJ1-1; 10 positions match TRBD1. The sequencing sample was made of PBMCs. This TCR was sampled from a man between 60 and 70 years old in good health and CMV-seropositive. The CDR3 coding sequence is TGTGCCTGGAGTGGATGGACAGGGGGAACTGAAGCTTTCTTT. It encodes CAWSGWTGGTEAFF. The variable domain in full, with the rest retrieved from reference TRBV30 and TRBJ1-1, is SQTIHQWPATLVQPVGSPLSLECTVEGTSNPNLYWYRQAAGRGLQLLFYSVGIGQISSEVPQNLSASRPQDRQFILSSKKLLLSDSGFYLCAWSGWTGGTEAFFGQGTRLTVV.